This TCR beta chain was recovered during a study of CD4 T cells in relation to SARS-CoV-2 and coronaviruses (dated by TCRdb to the early 2020s). As for the study more broadly: In the ViraFEST assay, PBMCs were cultured with antigen for less than 11 days, after which TCR beta CDR3s were sequenced to identify clonal expansions specific to the antigen. The full convalescent cohort of around 12 patients had a median age of around 38 years, ranging from roughly 21 to 80 years. The roughly twelve convalescent patients included 8 males and 4 females; two subjects were Hispanic. HLA restriction was mapped for shared crossreactive spike epitopes using patient-derived lymphoblastoid cell lines. At the level of individual TCR clonotypes, the study evaluated whether memory CD4+ T cells crossreact between the spike proteins of SARS-CoV-2 and those of common cold coronaviruses. Samples from a few pre-COVID donors and the naive versus memory experiments were sequenced with the Adaptive Biotechnologies TCR-sequencing kit; other data were Illumina-based. For other donors in the study, expansion assays were sequenced with a different, Illumina-based TCR-beta assay. Findings and caveats that apply to the study as a whole: In roughly 60% of donors, memory CD4+ clonotypes turned up that crossrecognized SARS-CoV-2 and at least one common cold coronavirus spike. Since the crossreactivity analysis centred on spike protein, crossreactivity against other viral proteins was not assessed. Crossreactive clones showed significantly weaker SARS-CoV-2-driven expansion than monoreactive clones, consistent with antigenic imprinting. Sequencing of naive versus memory cells indicated that the assay detects memory recall responses, not primary responses primed during culture. The study was constrained by small numbers of patients and of tested TCRs. Because no donor provided both pre-pandemic and post-infection samples, tracing the source of pre-existing responses was limited.

Looking up the germline V gene yields CDR1 MNHEY and CDR2 SVGAGI. V and J are trimmed by 7 bases and 2 bases, and the gene matches miss 9 bases of the junction. The CDR3 runs 15 amino acids, cysteine and phenylalanine included. Of the read, only the CDR3 DNA is kept; its 45 bases are in frame from base 1. DNA from CEF-cultured naive and memory CD4+ T cells underwent immunoSEQ TCR-beta sequencing at survey level. The published analysis was carried out like this. Preprocessing removed nonproductive sequences and CDR3s not starting with C, not ending with F or W, or shorter than 7 amino acids. Antigen-specific clonotypes were called with the MANAFEST web app on the basis of expansion relative to the reference and to other culture wells. A clone counted as positive if significantly expanded in 2 of 3 replicate wells versus the reference culture at FDR below 0.05. Positive clones also required significant expansion versus all other tandem wells and an odds ratio above 5. Cultured and uncultured naive and memory CD4+ repertoires were searched for previously identified spike- and CEF-reactive CDR3s. After three terminal residues were trimmed from each end, CDR3 homology was quantified as pairwise Levenshtein distance using the stringdist R package. The clones in this table, taken by TCRdb from immuneACCESS, are in-frame only. Not every clone is retained; where verified, under half of the shortfall comes from an unresolved V gene, and the cause of the rest is unknown. V and J calls and clone size are copied from that table; D and trimming were computed from the DNA. The sample table lists about 37,000 clones, approximately 82% of them with a count of one. Clones ranked in the top ten supply 4.5% to 5% of the sample.

Worth noting for this clone: The clone's antigen remains unknown. One base away there is no much larger clone; base qualities are not given.

To separate naive from memory CD4+ T cells, cryopreserved PBMCs first underwent CD4 enrichment and then EasySep naive CD4+ T cell enrichment. Sorted naive or memory CD4+ T cells (about 99,000) were grown at a 1:1 ratio with T cell-depleted PBMCs and CEF peptides for 10 days. In general, every peptide culture condition was set up in three replicate wells. Ficoll-Paque PLUS gradient centrifugation was used to isolate PBMCs from leukapheresis product or whole blood. PBMCs were either used fresh in the expansion assay or cryopreserved at -140 degrees C. The QIAamp Micro DNA Kit was used to extract genomic DNA from the CD4+ T cells.

This TCR was sampled from an adult with COVID-19. The V and J genes are TRBV6-5 and TRBJ2-5, with 8 central nucleotides matching TRBD2. Source material: naive CD4+ T cells from PBMCs, cultured in vitro. The cell subset or site label, read with the paper, signifies: naive CD4+ T cells isolated by negative enrichment. The CDR3 region: CASIFSGRPQETQYF. Read as DNA, the sequence is TGTGCCAGCATTTTCAGCGGGAGACCTCAAGAGACCCAGTACTTC.